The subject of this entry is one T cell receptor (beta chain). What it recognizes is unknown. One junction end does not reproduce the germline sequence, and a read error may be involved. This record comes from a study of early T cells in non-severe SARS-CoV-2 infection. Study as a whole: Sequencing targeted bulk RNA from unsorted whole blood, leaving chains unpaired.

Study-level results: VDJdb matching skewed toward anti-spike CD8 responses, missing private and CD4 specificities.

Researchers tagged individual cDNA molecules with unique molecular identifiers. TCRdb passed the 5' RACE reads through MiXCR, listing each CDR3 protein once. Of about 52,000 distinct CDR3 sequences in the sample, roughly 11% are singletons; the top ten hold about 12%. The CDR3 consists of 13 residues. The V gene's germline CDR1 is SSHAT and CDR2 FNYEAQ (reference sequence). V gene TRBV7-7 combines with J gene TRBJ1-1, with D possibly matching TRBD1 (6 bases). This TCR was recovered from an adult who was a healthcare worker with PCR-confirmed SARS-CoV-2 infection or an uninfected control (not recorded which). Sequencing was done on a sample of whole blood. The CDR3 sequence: CASSLVQGGEAFF. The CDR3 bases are TGTGCTAGCAGCTTAGTACAGGGAGGCGAAGCTTTCTTT.